The clone carrying this T cell receptor beta chain came up a few times. Its antigen remains unidentified. Trimming shortened V by 6 bases and J by 0 bases, and 11 bases separated the two germline ends. The CDR3 length is 13 residues. The V gene's germline CDR1 is DFQATT and CDR2 SNEGSKA (reference sequence). The record originates from a study of T cell repertoires in cytomegalovirus infection. Study at large: Epitope selection comprised recently identified HLA-C-restricted CMV epitopes and well-studied HLA-B-restricted CMV epitopes. CMV infection plus the matching HLA type was flagged by public TCR beta signatures.

One entry per CDR3 protein, called by TCRdb with MiXCR from the reads. Among roughly 80,000 distinct CDR3 sequences listed, around 42% were seen once. Overall study results and limits: Dominating the ex vivo response were TCR beta clonotypes that were CMV-specific and HLA-C-restricted.

The rearrangement joins TRBV20-1 to TRBJ1-1, with D unresolved. The clonotype comes from a human donor in good health (CMV status not recorded). Some clones in this sample may be carry-over from other donors' samples. The sequencing here drew on CD8+ T cells from cultured PBMCs, taken from culture after CMV antigen stimulation. CDR3 in DNA: TGCAGTGCGGACCCAGACATGAACACTGAAGCTTTCTTT. It translates to CSADPDMNTEAFF.